This T cell receptor beta chain was captured in a study of OX40 agonist ivuxolimab in advanced cancers. The overall study: Patients enrolled in dose escalation were diagnosed with hepatocellular carcinoma, melanoma, renal cell or head and neck cancer. Whole-study findings and limits: Those patients achieving a partial response at 0.1-3.0 mg/kg showed among the lowest clonal expansion.

Looked up from germline, CDR1 is SEHNR and CDR2 is FQNEAQ (reference sequence). V was pared by 1 base and J by 7 bases, with 4 bases of the junction left unmatched. The length of the CDR3 is 14 residues. On this clone: The antigen is not known.

Profiled with immunoSEQ multiplex PCR; TCRdb holds only in-frame clones, not every one. Here the sample spans 48,000 or so clones, 80% to 95% being singletons. Autoimmune disease history or systemic immunosuppression excluded patients. Blood draws occurred at baseline, cycle 4 day 1, and cycle 7 day 1. This sample comprised CD4+ or CD8+ T cells sorted from blood, obtained in a trial of the OX40 agonist ivuxolimab. The chain carries TRBV7-9 and TRBJ1-5; 7 bases line up with TRBD1. The clonotype was recovered from an adult with an advanced solid tumor such as melanoma, head and neck, liver or kidney cancer. CDR3 sequence (DNA): TGTGCCAGCAGCTTAGGGCAGGGGGGACAGCCCCAGCATTTT. It specifies CASSLGQGGQPQHF.